Presented here are 19 T cell receptor beta chains from one specimen sequenced in a study of CD8+CD57+ T cells in acquired aplastic anemia. TCR beta VDJ combinations and CDR3 sequences were profiled from genomic DNA. Using its own MiXCR run on the reads, TCRdb lists one record per CDR3 protein. The repertoire includes about 180,000 distinct CDR3 sequences, just over 45% of them detected once, and approximately 2.9% sits in the top ten. Material: sorted CD4+, CD8+, or CD8+CD57+ T cells (not recorded which) from PBMCs. The receptor source for this set is a human donor in good health.

This chain joins TRBV10-3 and TRBJ2-5; 10 nucleotides line up with TRBD2. V gave up 3 bases and J gave up 4 bases; unmatched junction bases: 8. The CDR3 spans 16 residues. Germline CDR1 is ENHRY and CDR2 is SYGVKD. The CDR3 sequence is CAISDPTSGAGETQYF. The CDR3 DNA is TGTGCCATCAGTGATCCTACTAGCGGGGCGGGAGAGACCCAGTACTTC.

This clonotype was recorded at least ten times. This chain connects TRBV19 to TRBJ1-1; unclear D gene. The V gene's germline CDR1 is LNHDA and CDR2 SQIVND (reference sequence). This CDR3 comprises 14 residues. The germline V and J ends were trimmed by 5 bases and 5 bases, with 15 bases remaining between them. The CDR3 DNA is TGTGCCAGTAGTTGGCCCGTAGCTGGGACTGAAGCTTTCTTT. Its translation: CASSWPVAGTEAFF.

The chain carries TRBV5-1 and TRBJ2-7; D not certain. The CDR3 sequence is 14 residues long. V was clipped by 4 bases and J by 1 base, with 12 bases between them. Germline-derived CDR1 and CDR2 are SGHRS and YFSETQ. The CDR3 DNA reads as TGCGCCAGCAGCCCCGAAGCCCAGTCCTACGAGCAGTACTTC. It is translated as CASSPEAQSYEQYF.

The gene calls are TRBV20-1 and TRBJ2-7, with D possibly called TRBD1 or TRBD2 (6 bases each). This CDR3 contains 13 residues. Germline CDR1 DFQATT, CDR2 SNEGSKA (reference sequence). V lost 4 bases and J 2 bases, leaving 12 bases between the germline ends. The CDR3 bases are TGCAGTGCTAAGGGGGAGGCCGCCTACGAGCAGTACTTC. It is translated as CSAKGEAAYEQYF.

This clonotype turned up a few times. The V call is TRBV18, the J call TRBJ1-1, with D possibly TRBD1 on 6 matching bases. Per the germline V gene, CDR1 is KGHSH and CDR2 is LQKENI. This CDR3 has 13 amino acids. Trimming stripped 4 bases from V and 6 bases from J, with 12 bases between. The CDR3 spells CASSQGVGAEAFF. In nucleotides, the CDR3 is TGTGCCAGCTCACAGGGGGTTGGCGCTGAAGCTTTCTTT.

The chain is built from TRBV6-1 and TRBJ1-4, with D perhaps matching TRBD1 (5 bases). The CDR3 sequence is 13 residues long. V was trimmed by 8 bases and J by 5 bases, leaving 12 bases between them. Germline CDR1 reads MNHNS; CDR2 reads SASEGT. CDR3 sequence: CASAGTENEKLFF. As DNA, the CDR3 is TGTGCCAGCGCCGGGACGGAAAATGAAAAACTGTTTTTT.

The chain couples TRBV7-6 to TRBJ2-7, with TRBD2 matching over 10 bases. The V segment lost 10 bases and the J segment 4 bases; nucleotides outside the gene matches: 7. Germline CDR1 reads SGHVS; CDR2 reads FNYEAQ. This CDR3 has 13 amino acids. The CDR3 coding sequence is TGTGCCACCTCGGGACTAGCGAATTACGAGCAGTACTTC. Protein sequence: CATSGLANYEQYF.

The chain is built from TRBV18 and TRBJ2-2, with TRBD2 as a possible D gene (5 bases). This CDR3 is 15 amino acids long. Germline values: CDR1 KGHSH, CDR2 LQKENI. V lost 6 bases to trimming and J lost 0 bases, with 11 bases between them. The CDR3 region is CASSRATANTGELFF. The CDR3 DNA is TGTGCCAGCTCGCGGGCAACCGCGAACACCGGGGAGCTGTTTTTT.

Ten or more counts support this clonotype. The chain couples TRBV2 to TRBJ2-1; 10 bases line up with TRBD2. Trimming at V came to 3 bases and at J to 4 bases, leaving 6 bases not matched to a gene. The CDR3 is 16 amino acids. CDR1 and CDR2 (germline): SNHLY, FYNNEI. The CDR3 spells CASSDRLAGTYNEQFF. The CDR3 bases are TGTGCCAGCAGTGATCGACTAGCGGGTACTTACAATGAGCAGTTCTTC.

This clonotype occurred once. This chain uses TRBV2 with TRBJ2-7, with TRBD1 identical over 8 bases. The trim removed 11 bases at V and 1 base at J, leaving 10 bases unmatched. CDR3 length equals 14 residues. Germline V lookup: CDR1 SNHLY, CDR2 FYNNEI. The CDR3 DNA follows: TGTGCCTCCGTTGAGGGACAGGATTCCTACGAGCAGTACTTC. Translated: CASVEGQDSYEQYF.

The chain is built from TRBV2 and TRBJ2-1; no definite D call. CDR3 length equals 14 residues. Germline lookup yields CDR1 SNHLY and CDR2 FYNNEI. V was clipped by 6 bases and J by 8 bases, with 17 bases between them. CDR3 residues: CASSPGRREYEQFF. The CDR3 region has the DNA TGTGCCAGCAGCCCAGGTCGCCGCGAATATGAGCAGTTCTTC.

This clonotype was recorded at least ten times. The genes are TRBV5-1 and TRBJ2-3; TRBD2 matches at 8 bases. The CDR3 is 17 residues long. The junction had 8 bases not matched to a gene; V was cut back by 0 bases and J by 2 bases. The germline V gene has CDR1 SGHRS and CDR2 YFSETQ. The chain's CDR3 is CASSLAASSGATDTQYF. The CDR3 coding sequence is TGCGCCAGCAGCTTGGCCGCGAGTAGCGGGGCCACAGATACGCAGTATTTT.

This clonotype was seen many times. The V call is TRBV24-1, the J call TRBJ1-2, with D perhaps TRBD1 (6 bases). The length of the CDR3 is 14 residues. Germline values: CDR1 KGHDR, CDR2 SFDVKD. Trimming cost V 4 bases and J 3 bases, with 11 bases left between them. The CDR3 bases are TGTGCCACCAGTGACATAGACAGGCACTATGGCTACACCTTC. Residues: CATSDIDRHYGYTF.

V is TRBV5-1 and J is TRBJ2-5, with no clear D. CDR3 length equals 14 residues. Germline CDR1 is SGHRS and CDR2 is YFSETQ. Trimming left V 0 bases short and J 7 bases short, with 13 bases between. CDR3 protein: CASSLVAEFGTQYF. For the CDR3, the DNA is TGCGCCAGCAGCTTGGTGGCAGAGTTCGGGACCCAGTACTTC.

This clonotype was counted ten times or more. This rearrangement joins TRBV15 to TRBJ2-2; TRBD2 aligns across 9 bases. Unmatched junction bases numbered 1, after V lost 1 base and J lost 4 bases. Germline V gene data show CDR1 as LNHNV and CDR2 as YYDKDF (reference sequence). The CDR3 has 15 amino acids. The CDR3 here is CATSRALAGTGELFF. The CDR3 DNA sequence: TGTGCCACCAGCAGAGCACTAGCGGGCACCGGGGAGCTGTTTTTT.

The V gene is TRBV5-4, the J gene TRBJ2-3; no clear D gene. The germline gives CDR1 SGHNT, CDR2 YYREEE (reference sequence). The CDR3 consists of 18 residues. Trimming cost V 0 bases and J 0 bases, with 17 bases left between them. CDR3 sequence reads: CASSLGGVQHKSTDTQYF. The CDR3 DNA reads as TGTGCCAGCAGCTTGGGCGGTGTGCAGCACAAAAGCACAGATACGCAGTATTTT.

The V call is TRBV6-1, the J call TRBJ2-1; D may be TRBD2 (5 bases). This CDR3 comprises 12 residues. Germline CDR1 reads MNHNS; CDR2 reads SASEGT. The V gene lost 5 bases and the J gene lost 9 bases, with 11 bases spanning the gap. CDR3 sequence reads: CASSPVGSEQFF. The CDR3 nucleotides read TGTGCCAGCAGTCCCGTGGGGAGTGAGCAGTTCTTC.

This clonotype came up a few times. Written as DNA, the CDR3 is TGTGCCTGGACGCGGACCGCTACGGGCACCGGAGAGCAGTACTTC. Protein: CAWTRTATGTGEQYF. The chain employs TRBV30 and TRBJ2-7; no reliable D call. This CDR3 region has 15 residues. Germline V CDR1 and CDR2: GTSNPN, SVGIG (reference sequence). The V gene lost 4 bases and the J gene lost 7 bases, with 23 bases spanning the gap.

This clonotype was picked up one time. The CDR3 loop is CSARESGLFAGEYF. CDR3 bases: TGCAGTGCTAGAGAGTCCGGGCTTTTCGCGGGGGAGTACTTC. J is TRBJ2-7 and V is TRBV20-1; 7 bases are a match to TRBD2. The CDR3 runs 14 residues. Germline trimming cut 0 bases from V and 11 bases from J; bases unmatched to any gene: 13. The V gene's germline CDR1 is DFQATT and CDR2 SNEGSKA (reference sequence).